These 11 T cell receptor beta chains share one sample of origin, sequenced in a study of control samples from healthy donors and cancer patients. Sequencing used immunoSEQ multiplex PCR; TCRdb keeps in-frame clones, though not all of them. The table includes around 150,000 clones, roughly 90% detected once. Sequencing used blood. The receptors shown here come from a man in his thirties or forties in good health.

J is TRBJ2-1 and V is TRBV6-1, with a weak D call TRBD2 (5 bases). Germline CDR1 and CDR2: MNHNS and SASEGT. This CDR3 region has 19 residues. The V end lost 4 bases, the J end lost 6 bases, and 28 bases lay between the germline ends. In DNA, the CDR3 is TGTGCCAGCAGTGGGTCCCTTGACTACTCCTTCTTTTCACGCAATGAGCAGTTCTTC. Translating it yields CASSGSLDYSFFSRNEQFF.

The chain is built from TRBV25-1 and TRBJ2-4; TRBD1 matches 7 bases. Trimming cost V 6 bases and J 3 bases; bases outside gene matches: 14. The CDR3 extends over 17 amino acids. Germline V lookup: CDR1 MGHDK, CDR2 SYGVNS. The CDR3, as DNA: TGTGCCAGCAGGCCTTCCCCAGGGGGTGGGGGCAAAAACATTCAGTACTTC. This codes for CASRPSPGGGGKNIQYF.

This chain connects TRBV28 to TRBJ2-1; 12 bases match TRBD2. With 3 bases clipped from V and 2 bases from J, the junction kept 2 bases outside the gene matches. In germline, CDR1 is MDHEN, CDR2 SYDVKM. This CDR3 is 16 amino acids long. CDR3 protein: CASSLGTSGPYNEQFF. CDR3 nucleotide sequence: TGTGCCAGCAGTTTGGGGACTAGCGGGCCCTACAATGAGCAGTTCTTC.

V is TRBV7-9 and J is TRBJ2-2; D perhaps matches TRBD1 (6 bases). The germline gives CDR1 SEHNR, CDR2 FQNEAQ (reference sequence). The CDR3 has 14 residues. V lost 2 bases, J lost 7 bases, and 11 bases lay in between. The CDR3 coding sequence is TGTGCCAGCAGCTTAACAGGGCGAGACGGGGAGCTGTTTTTT. The encoded protein is CASSLTGRDGELFF.

This rearrangement joins TRBV18 to TRBJ2-1; possibly TRBD1 or TRBD2 for D (5 bases each). CDR3 length: 15 residues. V was pared by 6 bases and J by 7 bases, with 19 bases between. CDR1 and CDR2 from the germline V gene are KGHSH and LQKENI. The CDR3 bases are TGTGCCAGCTCGCCCGACAGACTGGGGGTTAATGAGCAGTTCTTC. Its protein is CASSPDRLGVNEQFF.

This clone has only one observation. The chain employs TRBV13 and TRBJ1-1; maybe TRBD1 (5 bases). V was trimmed by 0 bases and J by 1 base, leaving 9 bases between them. CDR3 length: 15 residues. Germline CDR1 is PRHDT and CDR2 is FYEKMQ (reference sequence). The CDR3 coding sequence is TGTGCCAGCAGCTTAGGCCCGGGGACGAACACTGAAGCTTTCTTT. It specifies CASSLGPGTNTEAFF.

The table lists this clone with a few counts. The chain carries TRBV4-2 and TRBJ1-4; D is possibly TRBD1 (5 bases). Germline CDR1 and CDR2: LGHNA and YNFKEQ. The CDR3 sequence is 14 residues long. V lost 8 bases, J lost 1 base, and 11 bases lay in between. DNA for the CDR3: TGTGCCAGCGCCCGGGGCGGAACTAATGAAAAACTGTTTTTT. Protein: CASARGGTNEKLFF.

The chain employs TRBV27 and TRBJ2-1; TRBD1 matches at 10 bases. The CDR3 runs to 14 residues. The germline V gene encodes CDR1 MNHEY and CDR2 SMNVEV (reference sequence). V was pared by 9 bases and J by 3 bases, with 5 bases of the junction left unmatched. CDR3 nucleotide sequence: TGTGCCAGTGGAGGGGACAGGGGCTACAATGAGCAGTTCTTC. Its protein product is CASGGDRGYNEQFF.

V is TRBV7-8 and J is TRBJ2-1, with 9 bases fitting TRBD2. The V segment lost 5 bases and the J segment 2 bases; nucleotides outside the gene matches: 13. Looked up from germline, CDR1 is SGHVS and CDR2 is FQNEAQ. There are 18 residues in the CDR3. The CDR3 here is CASSVEGTSPSPYNEQFF. CDR3 nucleotides: TGTGCCAGCAGCGTCGAAGGGACTAGCCCTTCCCCCTACAATGAGCAGTTCTTC.

V gene TRBV19 combines with J gene TRBJ1-1; a weak D match, TRBD1 (6 bases). Deletions cut 8 bases from V and 0 bases from J, with 13 bases between. In germline, CDR1 is LNHDA, CDR2 SQIVND (reference sequence). This CDR3 contains 14 residues. The CDR3 reads CASLQRGLNTEAFF. CDR3 DNA: TGTGCCAGTCTACAAAGGGGGTTGAACACTGAAGCTTTCTTT.

The rearrangement links TRBV5-4 to TRBJ2-5, with TRBD2 as a possible D gene (5 bases). The V end was cut by 4 bases, the J end by 0 bases, with 16 bases between. CDR1 is SGHNT and CDR2 is YYREEE in the germline V gene (reference sequence). This CDR3 is 16 amino acids long. The DNA for the CDR3 is TGTGCCAGCAGCCCTTGGGCGGGCACGTACCAAGAGACCCAGTACTTC. As protein: CASSPWAGTYQETQYF.